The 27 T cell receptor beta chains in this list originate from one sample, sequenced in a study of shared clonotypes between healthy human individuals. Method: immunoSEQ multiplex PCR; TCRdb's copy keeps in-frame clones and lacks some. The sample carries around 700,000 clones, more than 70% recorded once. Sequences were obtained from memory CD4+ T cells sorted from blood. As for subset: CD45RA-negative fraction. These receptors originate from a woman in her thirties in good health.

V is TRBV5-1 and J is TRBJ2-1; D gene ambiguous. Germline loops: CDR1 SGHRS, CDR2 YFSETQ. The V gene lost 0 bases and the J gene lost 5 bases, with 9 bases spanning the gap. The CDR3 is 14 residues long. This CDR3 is CASSLVGGDNEQFF. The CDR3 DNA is TGCGCCAGCAGCTTGGTGGGCGGAGACAATGAGCAGTTCTTC.

In DNA, the CDR3 is TGTGCCAGCAGTTCCCGGGACAGGGTGGGGAACATTCAGTACTTC. This codes for CASSSRDRVGNIQYF. The chain combines TRBV28 with TRBJ2-4; 9 positions agree with TRBD1. The CDR3 spans 15 residues. Germline V gene lookup returns CDR1 MDHEN and CDR2 SYDVKM. V dropped 4 bases and J dropped 7; count of bases not matched to a gene: 8.

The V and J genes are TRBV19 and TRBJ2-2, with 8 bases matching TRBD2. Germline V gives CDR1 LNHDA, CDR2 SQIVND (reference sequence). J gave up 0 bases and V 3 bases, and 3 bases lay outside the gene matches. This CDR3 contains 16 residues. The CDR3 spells CASSILAGANTGELFF. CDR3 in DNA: TGTGCCAGTAGTATTCTAGCGGGTGCGAACACCGGGGAGCTGTTTTTT.

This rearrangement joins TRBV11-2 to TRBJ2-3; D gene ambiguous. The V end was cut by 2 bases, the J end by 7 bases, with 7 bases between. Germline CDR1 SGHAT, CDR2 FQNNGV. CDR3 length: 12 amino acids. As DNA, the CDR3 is TGTGCCAGCAGCTTATTCTTATATACGCAGTATTTT. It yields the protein CASSLFLYTQYF.

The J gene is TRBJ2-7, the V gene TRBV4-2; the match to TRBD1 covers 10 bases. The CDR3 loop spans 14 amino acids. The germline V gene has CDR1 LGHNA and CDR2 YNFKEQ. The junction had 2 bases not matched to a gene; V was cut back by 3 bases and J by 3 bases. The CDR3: CASSHRTGGYEQYF. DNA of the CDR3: TGTGCCAGCAGCCATCGGACAGGGGGCTACGAGCAGTACTTC.

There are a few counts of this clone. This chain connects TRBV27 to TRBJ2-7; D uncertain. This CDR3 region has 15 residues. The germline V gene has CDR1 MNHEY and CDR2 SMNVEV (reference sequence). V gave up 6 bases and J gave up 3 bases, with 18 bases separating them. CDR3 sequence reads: CASRPGPSWVYEQYF. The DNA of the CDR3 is TGTGCCAGCAGACCAGGACCGAGCTGGGTCTACGAGCAGTACTTC.

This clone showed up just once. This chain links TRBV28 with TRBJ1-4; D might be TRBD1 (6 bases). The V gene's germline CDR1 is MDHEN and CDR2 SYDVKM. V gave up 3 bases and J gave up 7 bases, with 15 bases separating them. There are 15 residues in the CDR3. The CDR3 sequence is CASSFRGRGGEKLFF. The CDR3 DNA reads TGTGCCAGCAGTTTCCGGGGGCGCGGGGGTGAAAAACTGTTTTTT. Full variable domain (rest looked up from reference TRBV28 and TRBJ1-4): DVKVTQSSRYLVKRTGEKVFLECVQDMDHENMFWYRQDPGLGLRLIYFSYDVKMKEKGDIPEGYSVSREKKERFSLILESASTNQTSMYLCASSFRGRGGEKLFFGSGTQLSVL.

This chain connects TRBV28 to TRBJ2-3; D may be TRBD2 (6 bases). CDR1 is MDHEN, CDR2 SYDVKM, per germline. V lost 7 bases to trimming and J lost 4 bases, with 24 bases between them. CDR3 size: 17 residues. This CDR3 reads CASIPPGEAGWADTQYF. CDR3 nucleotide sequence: TGTGCCAGCATCCCCCCGGGAGAGGCGGGATGGGCAGATACGCAGTATTTT.

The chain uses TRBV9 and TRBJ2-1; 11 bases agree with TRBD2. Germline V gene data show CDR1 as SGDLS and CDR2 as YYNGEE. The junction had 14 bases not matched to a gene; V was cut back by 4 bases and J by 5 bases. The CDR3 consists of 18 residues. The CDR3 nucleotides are TGTGCCAGCAGCCCCTGGACTAGCGGGTTATTGAGGAACAATGAGCAGTTCTTC. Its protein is CASSPWTSGLLRNNEQFF.

The CDR3 is CASRVTGMSTEAFF. As DNA, the CDR3 is TGCGCCAGCAGGGTGACAGGGATGAGCACTGAAGCTTTCTTT. The gene calls are TRBV10-2 and TRBJ1-1; 7 bases align to TRBD1. The CDR3 has 14 residues. J was trimmed by 4 bases and V by 6 bases; bases with no gene match: 8. CDR1 and CDR2 (germline): WSHSY, SAAADI.

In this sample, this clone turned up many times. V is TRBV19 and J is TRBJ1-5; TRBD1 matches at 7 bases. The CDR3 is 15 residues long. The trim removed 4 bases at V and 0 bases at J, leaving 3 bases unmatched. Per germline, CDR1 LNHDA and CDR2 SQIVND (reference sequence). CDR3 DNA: TGTGCCAGTAGTAGACAGGGATTTAGCAATCAGCCCCAGCATTTT. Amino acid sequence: CASSRQGFSNQPQHF.

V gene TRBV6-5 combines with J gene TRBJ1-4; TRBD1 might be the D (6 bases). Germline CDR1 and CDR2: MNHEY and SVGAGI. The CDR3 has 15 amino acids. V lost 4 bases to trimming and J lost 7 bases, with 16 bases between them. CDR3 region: CASSLVGGRREKLFF. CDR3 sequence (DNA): TGTGCCAGCAGTTTAGTGGGGGGCCGACGTGAAAAACTGTTTTTT.

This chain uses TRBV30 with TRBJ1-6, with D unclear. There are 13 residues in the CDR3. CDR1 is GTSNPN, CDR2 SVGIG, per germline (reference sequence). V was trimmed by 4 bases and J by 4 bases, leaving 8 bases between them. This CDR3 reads CAWTDGYNSPLHF. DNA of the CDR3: TGTGCCTGGACGGACGGGTATAATTCACCCCTCCACTTT.

CDR3 residues: CASRSRLGIFF. The CDR3 coding sequence is TGCGCCAGCAGGTCCAGGCTGGGTATTTTCTTC. The chain has TRBV5-1 and TRBJ2-1; D is uncertain. Trimming stripped 5 bases from V and 16 bases from J, with 16 bases between. The V gene's germline CDR1 is SGHRS and CDR2 YFSETQ. This CDR3 has 11 amino acids. The full variable domain, with the rest looked up from reference TRBV5-1 and TRBJ2-1, is KAGVTQTPRYLIKTRGQQVTLSCSPISGHRSVSWYQQTPGQGLQFLFEYFSETQRNKGNFPGRFSGRQFSNSRSEMNVSTLELGDSALYLCASRSRLGIFFGPGTRLTVL.

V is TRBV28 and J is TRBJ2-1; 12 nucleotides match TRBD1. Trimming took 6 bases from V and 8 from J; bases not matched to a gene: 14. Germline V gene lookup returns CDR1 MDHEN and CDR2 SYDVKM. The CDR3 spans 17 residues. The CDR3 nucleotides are TGTGCCAGCAGCCTAGGGGACAGGGGGCTGGGATTCGATGAGCAGTTCTTC. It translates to CASSLGDRGLGFDEQFF. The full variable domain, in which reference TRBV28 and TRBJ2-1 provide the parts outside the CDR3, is DVKVTQSSRYLVKRTGEKVFLECVQDMDHENMFWYRQDPGLGLRLIYFSYDVKMKEKGDIPEGYSVSREKKERFSLILESASTNQTSMYLCASSLGDRGLGFDEQFFGPGTRLTVL.

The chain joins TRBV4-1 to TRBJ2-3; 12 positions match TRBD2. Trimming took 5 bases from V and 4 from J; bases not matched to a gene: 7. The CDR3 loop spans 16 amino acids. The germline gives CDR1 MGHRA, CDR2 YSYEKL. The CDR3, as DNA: TGCGCCAGCAGCTTAAGACTAGCGGGAGAGGCAGATACGCAGTATTTT. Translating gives CASSLRLAGEADTQYF.

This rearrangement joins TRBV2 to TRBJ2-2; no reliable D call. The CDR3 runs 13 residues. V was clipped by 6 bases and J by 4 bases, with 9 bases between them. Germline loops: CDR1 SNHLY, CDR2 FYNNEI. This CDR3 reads CASRLVSTGELFF. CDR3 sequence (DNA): TGTGCCAGCAGACTCGTCAGCACCGGGGAGCTGTTTTTT.

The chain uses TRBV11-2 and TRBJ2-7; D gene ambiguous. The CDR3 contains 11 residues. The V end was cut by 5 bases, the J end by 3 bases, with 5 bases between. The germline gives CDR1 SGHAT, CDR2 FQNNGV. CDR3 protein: CASSPFYEQYF. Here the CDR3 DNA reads TGTGCCAGCAGCCCCTTCTACGAGCAGTACTTC.

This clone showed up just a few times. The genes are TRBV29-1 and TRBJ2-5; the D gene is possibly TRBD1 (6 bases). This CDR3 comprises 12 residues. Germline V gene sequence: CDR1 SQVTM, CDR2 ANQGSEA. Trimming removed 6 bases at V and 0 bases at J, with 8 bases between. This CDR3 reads CSVGQNQETQYF. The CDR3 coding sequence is TGCAGCGTCGGACAGAACCAAGAGACCCAGTACTTC.

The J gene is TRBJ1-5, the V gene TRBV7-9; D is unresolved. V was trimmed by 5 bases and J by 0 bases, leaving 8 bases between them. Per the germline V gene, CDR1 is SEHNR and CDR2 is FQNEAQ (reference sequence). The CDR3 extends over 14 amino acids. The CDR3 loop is CASSPQDSNQPQHF. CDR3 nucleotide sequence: TGTGCCAGCAGCCCCCAGGATAGCAATCAGCCCCAGCATTTT.

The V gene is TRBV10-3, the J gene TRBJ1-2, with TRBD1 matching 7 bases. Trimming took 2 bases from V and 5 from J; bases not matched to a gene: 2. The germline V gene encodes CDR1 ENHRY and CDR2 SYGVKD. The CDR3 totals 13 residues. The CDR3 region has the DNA TGTGCCATCAGTGAGCAGACAGGGTATGGCTACACCTTC. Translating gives CAISEQTGYGYTF.

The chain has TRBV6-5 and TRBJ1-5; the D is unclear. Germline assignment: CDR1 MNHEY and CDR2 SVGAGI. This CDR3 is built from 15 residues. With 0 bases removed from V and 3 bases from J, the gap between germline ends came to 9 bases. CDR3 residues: CASSYSRQNNQPQHF. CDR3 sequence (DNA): TGTGCCAGCAGTTACTCGAGGCAGAACAATCAGCCCCAGCATTTT.

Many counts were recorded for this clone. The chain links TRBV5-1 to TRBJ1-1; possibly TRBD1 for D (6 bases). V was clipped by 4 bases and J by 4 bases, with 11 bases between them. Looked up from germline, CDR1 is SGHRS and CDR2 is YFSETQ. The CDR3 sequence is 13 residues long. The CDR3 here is CASSRGQTTEAFF. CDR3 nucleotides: TGCGCCAGCAGCAGAGGACAGACCACTGAAGCTTTCTTT.

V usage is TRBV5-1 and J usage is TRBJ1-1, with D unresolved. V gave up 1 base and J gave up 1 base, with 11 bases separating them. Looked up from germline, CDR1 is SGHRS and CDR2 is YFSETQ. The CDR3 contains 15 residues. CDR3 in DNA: TGCGCCAGCAGCTTGACATCTCCGGGGAACACTGAAGCTTTCTTT. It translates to CASSLTSPGNTEAFF.

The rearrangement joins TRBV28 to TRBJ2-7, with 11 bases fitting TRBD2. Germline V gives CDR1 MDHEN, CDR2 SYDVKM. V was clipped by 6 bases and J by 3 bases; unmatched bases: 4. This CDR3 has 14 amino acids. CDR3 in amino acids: CASRVGLADYEQYF. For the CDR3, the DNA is TGTGCCAGCAGGGTGGGACTAGCGGACTACGAGCAGTACTTC.

In DNA form, the CDR3 reads TGTGCCAGCAGCAGGACTAGCGGGAGCCATGAGCAGTTCTTC. It codes for CASSRTSGSHEQFF. The genes are TRBV6-4 and TRBJ2-1; 13 bases align to TRBD2. The ends lost 6 bases at V and 8 bases at J; junction bases unmatched: 4. From germline, CDR1 is MRHNA and CDR2 SNTAGT. The length of the CDR3 is 14 residues.

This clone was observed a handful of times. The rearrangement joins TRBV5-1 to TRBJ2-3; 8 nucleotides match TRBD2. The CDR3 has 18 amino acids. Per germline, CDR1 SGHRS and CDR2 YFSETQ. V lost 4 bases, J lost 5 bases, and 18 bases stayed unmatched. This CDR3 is CASSRTHLGGLDEDTQYF. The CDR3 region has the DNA TGCGCCAGCAGCAGGACCCATTTAGGGGGACTAGACGAAGATACGCAGTATTTT.